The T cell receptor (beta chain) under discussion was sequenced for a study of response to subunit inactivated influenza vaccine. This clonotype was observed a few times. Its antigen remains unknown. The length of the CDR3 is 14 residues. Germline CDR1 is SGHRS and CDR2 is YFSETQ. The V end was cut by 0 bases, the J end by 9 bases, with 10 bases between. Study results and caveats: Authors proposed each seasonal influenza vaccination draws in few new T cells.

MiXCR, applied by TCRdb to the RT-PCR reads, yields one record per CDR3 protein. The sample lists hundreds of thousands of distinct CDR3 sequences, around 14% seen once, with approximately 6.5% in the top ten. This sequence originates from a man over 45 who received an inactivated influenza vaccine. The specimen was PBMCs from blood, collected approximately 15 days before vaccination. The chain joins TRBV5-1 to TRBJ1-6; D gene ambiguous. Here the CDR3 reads CASSLDPPGSPLHF. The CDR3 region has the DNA TGCGCCAGCAGCTTGGACCCGCCGGGTTCACCCCTCCACTTT.